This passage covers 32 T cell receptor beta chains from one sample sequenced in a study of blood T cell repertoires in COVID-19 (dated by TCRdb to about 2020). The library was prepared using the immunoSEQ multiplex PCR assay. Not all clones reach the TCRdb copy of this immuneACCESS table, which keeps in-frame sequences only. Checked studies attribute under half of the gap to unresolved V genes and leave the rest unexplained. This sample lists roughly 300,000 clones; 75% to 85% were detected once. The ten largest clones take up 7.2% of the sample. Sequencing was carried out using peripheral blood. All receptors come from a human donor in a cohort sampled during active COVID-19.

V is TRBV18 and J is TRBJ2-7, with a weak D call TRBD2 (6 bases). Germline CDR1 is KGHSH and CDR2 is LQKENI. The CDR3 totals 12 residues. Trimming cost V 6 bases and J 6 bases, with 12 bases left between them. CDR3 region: CASSEGIGEQYF. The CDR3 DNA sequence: TGTGCCAGCTCGGAGGGGATCGGCGAGCAGTACTTC.

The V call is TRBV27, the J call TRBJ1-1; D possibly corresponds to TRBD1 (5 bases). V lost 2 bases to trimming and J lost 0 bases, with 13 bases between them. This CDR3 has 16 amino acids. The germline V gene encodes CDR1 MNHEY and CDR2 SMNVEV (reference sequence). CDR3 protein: CASSLRQGLLNTEAFF. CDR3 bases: TGTGCCAGCAGTTTAAGGCAGGGACTATTGAACACTGAAGCTTTCTTT.

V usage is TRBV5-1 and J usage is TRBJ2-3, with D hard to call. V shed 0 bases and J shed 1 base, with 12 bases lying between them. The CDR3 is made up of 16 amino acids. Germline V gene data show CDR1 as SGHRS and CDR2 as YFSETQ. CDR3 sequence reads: CASSLGQSRGTDTQYF. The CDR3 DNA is TGCGCCAGCAGCTTGGGTCAGTCACGGGGCACAGATACGCAGTATTTT.

The CDR3, as DNA: TGTGCCAGCAGCACACGGGAGGGACAGGGTGGCTATGGCTACACCTTC. Translated: CASSTREGQGGYGYTF. This chain links TRBV7-2 with TRBJ1-2; the match to TRBD1 covers 9 bases. With 5 bases clipped from V and 4 bases from J, the junction kept 11 bases outside the gene matches. The CDR3 loop spans 16 amino acids. CDR1 is SGHTA and CDR2 is FQGNSA in the germline V gene.

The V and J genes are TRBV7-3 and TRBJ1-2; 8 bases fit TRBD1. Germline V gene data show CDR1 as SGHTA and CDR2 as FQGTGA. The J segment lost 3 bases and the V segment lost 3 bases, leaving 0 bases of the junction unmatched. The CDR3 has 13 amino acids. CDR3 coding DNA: TGTGCCAGCAGCTTGACAGGGGACTATGGCTACACCTTC. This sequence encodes CASSLTGDYGYTF.

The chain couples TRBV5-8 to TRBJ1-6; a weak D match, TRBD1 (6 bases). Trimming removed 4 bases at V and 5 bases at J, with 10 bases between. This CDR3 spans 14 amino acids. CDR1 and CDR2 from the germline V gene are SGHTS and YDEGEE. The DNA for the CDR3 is TGTGCCAGCAGCCTAGGACAGAATAATTCACCCCTCCACTTT. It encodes CASSLGQNNSPLHF.

CDR3 sequence: CATSPGGDYNEQFF. The DNA of the CDR3 is TGTGCCACCTCCCCTGGGGGGGATTACAATGAGCAGTTCTTC. This rearrangement joins TRBV19 to TRBJ2-1, with TRBD2 matching over 7 bases. Unmatched junction bases numbered 10, after V lost 10 bases and J lost 4 bases. This CDR3 has 14 amino acids. Germline assignment: CDR1 LNHDA and CDR2 SQIVND (reference sequence).

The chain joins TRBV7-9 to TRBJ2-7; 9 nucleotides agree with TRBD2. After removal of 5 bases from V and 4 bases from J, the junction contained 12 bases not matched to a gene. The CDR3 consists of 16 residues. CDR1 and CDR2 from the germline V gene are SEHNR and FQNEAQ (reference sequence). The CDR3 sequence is CASSARSGGLYYEQYF. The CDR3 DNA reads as TGTGCCAGCAGCGCCCGGAGCGGGGGGCTCTATTACGAGCAGTACTTC.

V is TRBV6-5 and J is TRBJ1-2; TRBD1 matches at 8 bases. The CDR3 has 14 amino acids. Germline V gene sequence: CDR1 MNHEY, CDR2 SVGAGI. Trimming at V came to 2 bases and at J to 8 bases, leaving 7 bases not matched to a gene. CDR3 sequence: CASSYGQGAGGYTF. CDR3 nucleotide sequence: TGTGCCAGCAGTTACGGGCAGGGGGCTGGCGGCTACACCTTC.

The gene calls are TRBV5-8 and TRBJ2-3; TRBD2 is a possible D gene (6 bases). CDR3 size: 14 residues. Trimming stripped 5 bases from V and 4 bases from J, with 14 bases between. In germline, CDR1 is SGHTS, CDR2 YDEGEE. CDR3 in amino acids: CASRFGTASDTQYF. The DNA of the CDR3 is TGTGCCAGCAGGTTCGGGACTGCGTCAGATACGCAGTATTTT.

The CDR3 spells CASSGTSGGADTQYF. The DNA for the CDR3 is TGTGCCAGCAGTGGGACTAGCGGGGGGGCAGATACGCAGTATTTT. The rearrangement joins TRBV6-4 to TRBJ2-3; TRBD2 matches at 15 bases. V dropped 4 bases and J dropped 4; count of bases not matched to a gene: 0. Germline CDR1 and CDR2: MRHNA and SNTAGT. The length of the CDR3 is 15 residues.

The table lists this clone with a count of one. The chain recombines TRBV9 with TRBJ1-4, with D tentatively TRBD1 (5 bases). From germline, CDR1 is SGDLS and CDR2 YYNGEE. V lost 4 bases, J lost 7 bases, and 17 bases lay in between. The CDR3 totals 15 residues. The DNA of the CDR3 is TGTGCCAGCAGCCTCCAAGAAGGGGAGGTTGAAAAACTGTTTTTT. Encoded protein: CASSLQEGEVEKLFF.

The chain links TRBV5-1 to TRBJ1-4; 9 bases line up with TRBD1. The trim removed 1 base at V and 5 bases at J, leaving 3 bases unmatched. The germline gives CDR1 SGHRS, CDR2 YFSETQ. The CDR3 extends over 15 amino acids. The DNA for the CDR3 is TGCGCCAGCAGCTTGTGGGGGACAGGGAATGAAAAACTGTTTTTT. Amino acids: CASSLWGTGNEKLFF.

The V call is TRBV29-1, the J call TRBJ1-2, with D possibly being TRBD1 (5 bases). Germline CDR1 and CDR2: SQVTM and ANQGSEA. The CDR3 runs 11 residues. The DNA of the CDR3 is TGCACCCATGACCCCGGGGGTGGCTACACCTTC. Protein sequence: CTHDPGGGYTF.

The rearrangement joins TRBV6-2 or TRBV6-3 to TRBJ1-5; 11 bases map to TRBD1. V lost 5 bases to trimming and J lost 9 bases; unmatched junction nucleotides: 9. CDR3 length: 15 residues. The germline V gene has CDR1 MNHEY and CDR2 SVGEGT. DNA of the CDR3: TGTGCCAGCAGTGCCATGGACAGGGGGCTTGGGCCCCAGCATTTT. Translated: CASSAMDRGLGPQHF.

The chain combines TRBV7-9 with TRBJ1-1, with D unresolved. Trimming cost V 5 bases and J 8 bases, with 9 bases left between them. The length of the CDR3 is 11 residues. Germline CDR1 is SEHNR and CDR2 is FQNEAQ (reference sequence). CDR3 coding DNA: TGTGCCAGCAGCCCCTCGCGCGAAGCTTTCTTT. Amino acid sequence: CASSPSREAFF.

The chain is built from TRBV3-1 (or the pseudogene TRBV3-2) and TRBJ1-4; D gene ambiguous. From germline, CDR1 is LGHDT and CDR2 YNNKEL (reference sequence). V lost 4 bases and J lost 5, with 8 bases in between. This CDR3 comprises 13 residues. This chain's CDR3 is CASSPRVNEKLFF. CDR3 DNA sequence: TGTGCCAGCAGCCCACGGGTAAATGAAAAACTGTTTTTT.

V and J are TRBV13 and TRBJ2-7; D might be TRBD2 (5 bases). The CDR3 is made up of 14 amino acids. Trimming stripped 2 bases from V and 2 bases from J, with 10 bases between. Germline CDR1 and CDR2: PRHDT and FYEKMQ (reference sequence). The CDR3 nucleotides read TGTGCCAGCAGCTTACTTGGGAGAACCTACGAGCAGTACTTC. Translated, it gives CASSLLGRTYEQYF.

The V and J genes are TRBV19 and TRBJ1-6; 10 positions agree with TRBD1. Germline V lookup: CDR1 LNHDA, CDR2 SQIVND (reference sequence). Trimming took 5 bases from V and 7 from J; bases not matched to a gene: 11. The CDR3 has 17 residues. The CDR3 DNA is TGTGCCAGTAGTGCTTGGGACAGGGGAATAGCAAATTCACCCCTCCACTTT. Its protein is CASSAWDRGIANSPLHF.

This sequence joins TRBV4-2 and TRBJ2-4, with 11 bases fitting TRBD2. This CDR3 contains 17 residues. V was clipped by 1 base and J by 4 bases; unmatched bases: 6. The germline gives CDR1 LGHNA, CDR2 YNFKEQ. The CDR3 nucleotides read TGTGCCAGCAGCCAAGGATTAGCGGGGGGGCAAAAAAACATTCAGTACTTC. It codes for CASSQGLAGGQKNIQYF.

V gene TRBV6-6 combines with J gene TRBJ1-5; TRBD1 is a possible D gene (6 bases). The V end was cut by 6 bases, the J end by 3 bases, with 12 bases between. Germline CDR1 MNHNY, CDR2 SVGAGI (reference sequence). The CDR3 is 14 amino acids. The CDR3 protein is CASRSGTINQPQHF. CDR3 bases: TGTGCCAGCAGAAGCGGGACAATCAATCAGCCCCAGCATTTT.

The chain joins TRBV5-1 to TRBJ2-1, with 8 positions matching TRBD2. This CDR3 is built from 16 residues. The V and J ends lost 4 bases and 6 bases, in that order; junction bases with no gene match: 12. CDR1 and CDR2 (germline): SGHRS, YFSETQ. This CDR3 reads CASSPRPGLEGNEQFF. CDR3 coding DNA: TGCGCCAGCAGCCCAAGACCGGGACTAGAGGGCAATGAGCAGTTCTTC.

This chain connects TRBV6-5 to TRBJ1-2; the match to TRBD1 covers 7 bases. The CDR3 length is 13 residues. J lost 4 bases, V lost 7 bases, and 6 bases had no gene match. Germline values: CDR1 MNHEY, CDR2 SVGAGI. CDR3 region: CASTSGTVYGYTF. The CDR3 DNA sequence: TGTGCCAGCACCTCCGGGACAGTCTATGGCTACACCTTC.

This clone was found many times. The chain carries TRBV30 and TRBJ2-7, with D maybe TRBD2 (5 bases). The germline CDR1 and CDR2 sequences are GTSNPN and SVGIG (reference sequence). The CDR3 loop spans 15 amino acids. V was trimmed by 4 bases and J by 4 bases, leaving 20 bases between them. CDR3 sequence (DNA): TGTGCCTGGACCCGTGACCCTCCCCGGGGATACGAGCAGTACTTC. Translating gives CAWTRDPPRGYEQYF.

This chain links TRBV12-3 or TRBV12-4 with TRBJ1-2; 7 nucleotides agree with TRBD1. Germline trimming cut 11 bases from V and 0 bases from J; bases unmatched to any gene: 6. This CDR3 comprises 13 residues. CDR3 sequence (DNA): TGTGCCGCTGGGGACAGTCCTAACTATGGCTACACCTTC. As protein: CAAGDSPNYGYTF.

CDR3 nucleotides: TGTGCCTGGAGTGCCCCGGGACAGGTTTTGTATGAGCAGTTCTTC. Protein product: CAWSAPGQVLYEQFF. The chain joins TRBV30 to TRBJ2-1; 8 bases line up with TRBD1. The germline CDR1 and CDR2 sequences are GTSNPN and SVGIG (reference sequence). V shed 1 base, J shed 8 bases, and the junction held 10 bases outside the gene matches. The CDR3 totals 15 residues.

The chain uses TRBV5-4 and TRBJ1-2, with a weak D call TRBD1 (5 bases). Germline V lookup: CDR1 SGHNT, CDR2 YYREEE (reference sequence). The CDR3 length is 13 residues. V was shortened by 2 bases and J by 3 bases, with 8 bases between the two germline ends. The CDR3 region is CASSLSRDYGYTF. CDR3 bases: TGTGCCAGCAGCTTATCCAGGGACTATGGCTACACCTTC.

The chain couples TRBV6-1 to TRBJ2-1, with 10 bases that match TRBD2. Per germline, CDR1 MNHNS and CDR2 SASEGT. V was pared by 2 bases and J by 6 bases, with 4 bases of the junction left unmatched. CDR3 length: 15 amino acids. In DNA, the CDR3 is TGTGCCAGCAGTGAACTCGGGACTAGCGTCAATGAGCAGTTCTTC. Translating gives CASSELGTSVNEQFF.

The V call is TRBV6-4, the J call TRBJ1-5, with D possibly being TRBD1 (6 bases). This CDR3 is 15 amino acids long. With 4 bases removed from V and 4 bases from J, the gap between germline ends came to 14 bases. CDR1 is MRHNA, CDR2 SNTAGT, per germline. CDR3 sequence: CASSVRGNINQPQHF. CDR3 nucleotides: TGTGCCAGCAGTGTCAGGGGAAATATTAATCAGCCCCAGCATTTT.

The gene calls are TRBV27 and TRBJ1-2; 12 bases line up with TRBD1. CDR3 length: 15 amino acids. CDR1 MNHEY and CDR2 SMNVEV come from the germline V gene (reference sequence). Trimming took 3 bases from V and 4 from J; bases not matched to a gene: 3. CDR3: CASSFRDRGPYGYTF. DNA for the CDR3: TGTGCCAGCAGTTTTAGGGACAGGGGGCCCTATGGCTACACCTTC.

The CDR3: CASSQTSNYGYTF. The CDR3 DNA sequence: TGTGCCAGCTCCCAGACTTCTAACTATGGCTACACCTTC. The rearrangement joins TRBV18 to TRBJ1-2; D is uncertain. Germline assignment: CDR1 KGHSH and CDR2 LQKENI. The CDR3 runs to 13 residues. The V gene lost 6 bases and the J gene lost 0 bases, with 8 bases spanning the gap.

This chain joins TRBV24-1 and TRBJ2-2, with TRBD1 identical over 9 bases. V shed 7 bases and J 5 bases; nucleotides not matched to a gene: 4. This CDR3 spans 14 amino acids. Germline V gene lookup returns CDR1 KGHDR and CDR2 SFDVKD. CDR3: CATRGTGITGELFF. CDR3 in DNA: TGTGCCACCAGGGGGACAGGGATAACCGGGGAGCTGTTTTTT.